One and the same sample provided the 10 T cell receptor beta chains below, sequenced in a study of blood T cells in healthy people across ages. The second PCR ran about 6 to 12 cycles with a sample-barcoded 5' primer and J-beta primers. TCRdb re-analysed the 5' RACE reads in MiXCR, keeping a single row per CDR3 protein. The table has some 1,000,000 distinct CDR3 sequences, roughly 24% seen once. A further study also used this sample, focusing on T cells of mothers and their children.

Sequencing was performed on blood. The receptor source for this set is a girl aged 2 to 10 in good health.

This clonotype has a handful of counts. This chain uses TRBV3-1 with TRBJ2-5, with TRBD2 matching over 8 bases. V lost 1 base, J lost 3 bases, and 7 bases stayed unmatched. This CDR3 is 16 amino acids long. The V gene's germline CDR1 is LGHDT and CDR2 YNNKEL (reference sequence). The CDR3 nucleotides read TGTGCCAGCAGCCAAGCGAAATGGGGACTAGAAGAGACCCAGTACTTC. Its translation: CASSQAKWGLEETQYF.

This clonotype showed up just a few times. CDR3 in amino acids: CSVGARDDLTQQYF. The CDR3 nucleotides are TGCAGCGTTGGGGCCAGGGATGATCTCACTCAGCAGTACTTC. The chain has TRBV29-1 and TRBJ2-7, with D perhaps matching TRBD1 (5 bases). Germline loops: CDR1 SQVTM, CDR2 ANQGSEA. Trimming took 4 bases from V and 8 from J, leaving 21 bases between them. This CDR3 contains 14 residues.

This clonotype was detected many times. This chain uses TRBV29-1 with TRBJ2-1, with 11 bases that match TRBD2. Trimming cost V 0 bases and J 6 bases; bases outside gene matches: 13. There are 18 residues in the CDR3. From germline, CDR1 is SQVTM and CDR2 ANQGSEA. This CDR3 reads CSVEDATSGGLVGNEQFF. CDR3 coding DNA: TGCAGCGTTGAAGACGCCACTAGCGGGGGCCTTGTGGGCAATGAGCAGTTCTTC.

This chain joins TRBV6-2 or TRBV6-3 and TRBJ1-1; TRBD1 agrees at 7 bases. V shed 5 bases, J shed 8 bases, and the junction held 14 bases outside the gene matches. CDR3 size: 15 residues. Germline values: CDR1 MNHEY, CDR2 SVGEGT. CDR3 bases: TGTGCCAGCAGTACGTCCGAATCTGACAGGGACGAAGCTTTCTTT. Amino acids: CASSTSESDRDEAFF.

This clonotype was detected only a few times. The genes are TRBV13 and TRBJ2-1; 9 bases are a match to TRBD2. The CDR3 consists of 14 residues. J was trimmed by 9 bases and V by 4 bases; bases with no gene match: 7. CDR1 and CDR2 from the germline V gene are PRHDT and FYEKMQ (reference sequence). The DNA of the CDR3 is TGTGCCAGCAGCTCCGATAGCGGGAGTACTGAGCAGTTCTTC. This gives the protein CASSSDSGSTEQFF.

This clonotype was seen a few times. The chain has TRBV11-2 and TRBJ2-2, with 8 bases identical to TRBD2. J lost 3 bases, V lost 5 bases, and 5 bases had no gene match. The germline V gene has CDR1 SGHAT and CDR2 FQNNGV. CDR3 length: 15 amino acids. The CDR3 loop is CASSQRGTHTGELFF. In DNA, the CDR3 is TGTGCCAGCAGCCAGCGGGGGACCCACACCGGGGAGCTGTTTTTT.

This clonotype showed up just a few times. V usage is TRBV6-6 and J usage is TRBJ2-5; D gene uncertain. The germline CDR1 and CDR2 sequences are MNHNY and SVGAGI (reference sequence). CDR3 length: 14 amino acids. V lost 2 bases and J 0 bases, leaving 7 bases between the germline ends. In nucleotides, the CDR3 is TGTGCCAGCAGTTACGGGGAATACCAAGAGACCCAGTACTTC. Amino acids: CASSYGEYQETQYF.

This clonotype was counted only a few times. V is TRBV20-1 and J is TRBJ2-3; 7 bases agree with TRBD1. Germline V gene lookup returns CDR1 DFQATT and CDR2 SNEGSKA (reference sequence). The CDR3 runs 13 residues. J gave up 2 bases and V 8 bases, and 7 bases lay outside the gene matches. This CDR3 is CSTQGEPTDTQYF. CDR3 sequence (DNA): TGCAGTACCCAGGGGGAGCCCACAGATACGCAGTATTTT.

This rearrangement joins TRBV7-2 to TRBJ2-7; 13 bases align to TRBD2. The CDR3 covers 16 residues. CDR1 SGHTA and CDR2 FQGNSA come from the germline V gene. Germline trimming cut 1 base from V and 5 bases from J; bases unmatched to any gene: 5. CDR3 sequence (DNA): TGTGCCAGCAGCTTAGTTGGGACTAGCGGGACCGACGAGCAGTACTTC. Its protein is CASSLVGTSGTDEQYF.

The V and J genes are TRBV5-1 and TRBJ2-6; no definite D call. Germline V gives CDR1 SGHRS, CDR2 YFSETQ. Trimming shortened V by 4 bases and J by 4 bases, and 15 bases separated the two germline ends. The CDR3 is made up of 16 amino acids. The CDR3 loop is CASSADLAAGANVLTF. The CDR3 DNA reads TGCGCCAGCAGCGCAGACCTGGCCGCGGGGGCCAACGTCCTGACTTTC. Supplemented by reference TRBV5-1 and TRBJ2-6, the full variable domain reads KAGVTQTPRYLIKTRGQQVTLSCSPISGHRSVSWYQQTPGQGLQFLFEYFSETQRNKGNFPGRFSGRQFSNSRSEMNVSTLELGDSALYLCASSADLAAGANVLTFGAGSRLTVL.